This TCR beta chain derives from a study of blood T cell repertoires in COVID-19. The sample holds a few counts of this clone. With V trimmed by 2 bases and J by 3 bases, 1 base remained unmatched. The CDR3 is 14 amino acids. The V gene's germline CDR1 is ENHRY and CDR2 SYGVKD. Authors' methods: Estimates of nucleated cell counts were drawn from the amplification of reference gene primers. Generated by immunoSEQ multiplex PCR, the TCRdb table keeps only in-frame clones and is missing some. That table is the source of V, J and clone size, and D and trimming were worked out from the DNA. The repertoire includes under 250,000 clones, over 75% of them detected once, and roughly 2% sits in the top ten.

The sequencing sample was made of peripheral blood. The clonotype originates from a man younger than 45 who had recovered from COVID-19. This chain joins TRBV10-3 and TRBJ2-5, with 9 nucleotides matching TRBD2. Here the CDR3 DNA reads TGTGCCATCAGTGAGAGGACTAGCGAAGAGACCCAGTACTTC. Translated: CAISERTSEETQYF.